This TCR beta chain was sequenced in a study of cytomegalovirus exposure and HLA in healthy donors. Study-wide points: TCR beta sequences numbering roughly 18,000 were associated with HLA alleles at 0.05 false discovery rate in a later analysis. An Asian-associated ancestry cluster reportedly showed fewer N-insertions than the roughly 700-donor mean in a later analysis.

With 60 Vbeta and 13 Jbeta primers, the PCR was carried out. The method was immunoSEQ multiplex PCR; TCRdb's version includes in-frame clones alone and lacks a portion of them. The sample records 130,000 or so clones, roughly 73% being singletons. As regards this clone: Its matching antigen is unknown.

Germline CDR1 SQVTM, CDR2 ANQGSEA. The CDR3 loop spans 14 amino acids. The V end lost 2 bases, the J end lost 0 bases, and 9 bases lay between the germline ends. The sequenced sample consisted of PBMCs. The receptor was isolated from a female donor in good health and CMV-seronegative. The J gene is TRBJ2-3, the V gene TRBV29-1; a weak D match, TRBD2 (6 bases). The CDR3 spells CSVERGISTDTQYF. The CDR3 bases are TGCAGCGTTGAACGCGGGATCAGCACAGATACGCAGTATTTT.